This TCR beta chain was profiled in a study of T cell responses to AZD1222 COVID-19 vaccine. The ends were cut back, 2 bases at V and 6 bases at J, with 7 bases in the middle. There are 12 residues in the CDR3. The germline CDR1 and CDR2 sequences are MNHEY and SMNVEV (reference sequence). Using immunoSEQ multiplex PCR, the repertoire was profiled, and TCRdb retains in-frame clones only, with some absent. This table has approximately 170,000 clones, 87% appearing once. Material: peripheral blood, obtained 28 days after the second AZD1222 dose. This TCR was sampled from an adult who received the AZD1222 COVID-19 vaccine. The chain links TRBV27 to TRBJ1-2, with D possibly being TRBD1 (6 bases). The CDR3 reads CASSLNRDGYTF. CDR3 in DNA: TGTGCCAGCAGTTTAAACAGGGATGGCTACACCTTC.